This T cell receptor beta chain was profiled in a study of T cells in Graves' hyperthyroidism and ophthalmopathy. The study's findings and limits: The majority of expanded thyroid clonotypes above 0.001 also appeared in blood. The model foresaw ophthalmopathy a median around 6 months prior to onset.

Amplification of TCR beta CDR3 regions was performed using RNA transcripts as template. Initially, a first-round RT-PCR of the TCR CDR3 employed the HTBI primer set. Using its own MiXCR run on the multiplex PCR reads, TCRdb lists one record per CDR3 protein. The sample has 500,000 to 700,000 distinct CDR3 sequences, approximately 16% seen once. This clonotype has at least ten counts. Its antigen is undetermined. The source material was blood. This TCR derives from a woman between 18 and 29 years old with Graves' hyperthyroidism.

The CDR3 nucleotides are TGTGCCAGCAGTCTCCTAAAGACTGAAGCTTTCTTT. The encoded protein is CASSLLKTEAFF. The V and J genes are TRBV12-3 or TRBV12-4 and TRBJ1-1; D unclear. This CDR3 has 12 amino acids. V dropped 5 bases and J dropped 5 bases, with 9 bases sitting between them.